Below, 23 T cell receptor beta chains from the same sample are listed, as sequenced in a study of patients and donors after allogeneic stem cell transplantation. One entry per CDR3 protein, called by TCRdb with MiXCR from the RT-PCR reads. The data hold approximately 37,000 distinct CDR3 sequences, with about 30% observed a single time. Sequencing input: blood, either unsorted or a sorted T cell fraction (not recorded which). Receptor source: a human donor who was either an allogeneic HSCT recipient or a stem cell or donor lymphocyte infusion donor (not recorded which). It is not recorded whose cells these are; they may come from a transplant donor.

This clonotype was picked up a small number of times. The V and J genes are TRBV28 and TRBJ2-3; 9 positions match TRBD2. Unmatched junction bases numbered 3, after V lost 5 bases and J lost 6 bases. The CDR3 totals 13 residues. CDR1 is MDHEN and CDR2 is SYDVKM in the germline V gene. The CDR3 DNA reads TGTGCCAGCAGTGCGGGAGGGTATGATACGCAGTATTTT. Translation gives CASSAGGYDTQYF. Full variable domain (outside the CDR3, taken from reference TRBV28 and TRBJ2-3): DVKVTQSSRYLVKRTGEKVFLECVQDMDHENMFWYRQDPGLGLRLIYFSYDVKMKEKGDIPEGYSVSREKKERFSLILESASTNQTSMYLCASSAGGYDTQYFGPGTRLTVL.

This clonotype is deemed medium-sized. The J gene is TRBJ2-1, the V gene TRBV11-3; 9 bases agree with TRBD2. Trimming removed 5 bases from V and 8 bases from J; junction bases left unmatched: 10. Germline CDR1 and CDR2: SGHNT and YENEEA. The CDR3 loop spans 15 amino acids. The CDR3 DNA reads TGTGCCAGCAGCCACGGGACTAGCTTTGTCGATGAGCAGTTCTTC. The encoded protein is CASSHGTSFVDEQFF.

The J gene is TRBJ2-2, the V gene TRBV5-1; the D is unclear. Trimming pared 4 bases from V and 0 bases from J, leaving 7 bases between. Germline loops: CDR1 SGHRS, CDR2 YFSETQ. This CDR3 is built from 14 residues. The CDR3 nucleotides are TGCGCCAGCAGCCCGCGAACGAACACCGGGGAGCTGTTTTTT. Its translation is CASSPRTNTGELFF.

The chain has TRBV5-1 and TRBJ1-3, with no clear D. The ends were cut back, 0 bases at V and 8 bases at J, with 3 bases in the middle. The CDR3 extends over 11 amino acids. Germline CDR1 reads SGHRS; CDR2 reads YFSETQ. CDR3 amino acids: CASSLEDTIYF. In nucleotides, the CDR3 is TGCGCCAGCAGCTTGGAAGACACCATATATTTT.

This clonotype was recorded a few times. The V gene is TRBV7-9, the J gene TRBJ1-4, with TRBD1 matching 7 bases. The CDR3 spans 17 residues. From germline, CDR1 is SEHNR and CDR2 FQNEAQ (reference sequence). V lost 4 bases, J lost 3 bases, and 11 bases stayed unmatched. CDR3 sequence reads: CASSSPRGTASNEKLFF. CDR3 sequence (DNA): TGTGCCAGCAGCTCACCCCGAGGGACAGCTTCTAATGAAAAACTGTTTTTT.

This clonotype was found many times. The chain carries TRBV12-3 or TRBV12-4 and TRBJ1-2; D is unclear. V shed 3 bases and J shed 2 bases, with 4 bases lying between them. The CDR3 length is 12 residues. CDR3 residues: CASSLENYGYTF. The DNA for the CDR3 is TGTGCCAGCAGTTTGGAGAACTATGGCTACACCTTC.

A few counts support this clonotype. The V gene is TRBV5-1, the J gene TRBJ2-3; 9 bases align to TRBD1. Germline loops: CDR1 SGHRS, CDR2 YFSETQ. J gave up 3 bases and V 3 bases, and 8 bases lay outside the gene matches. The CDR3 is 16 amino acids. The CDR3 nucleotides are TGCGCCAGCAGCTCCTCCGGGACAGGGAGAACAGATACGCAGTATTTT. Translating gives CASSSSGTGRTDTQYF.

Details on this clonotype: A read error may produce the germline difference seen at one junction end. The rearrangement joins TRBV4-1 to TRBJ2-1, with 8 bases that match TRBD2. The CDR3 sequence is 19 residues long. The germline V gene has CDR1 MGHRA and CDR2 YSYEKL. CDR3 sequence (DNA): TGCGCCAGCAGCCAAGATCCTAAACGACCGGGACTAGGCTACCATGAGCAGTTCTTC. This codes for CASSQDPKRPGLGYHEQFF.

This chain links TRBV4-3 with TRBJ2-3; TRBD2 matches at 7 bases. The CDR3 is made up of 15 amino acids. Germline values: CDR1 LGHNA, CDR2 YSLEER. V was clipped by 3 bases and J by 7 bases; unmatched bases: 10. The DNA for the CDR3 is TGCGCCAGCAGCCAGGCGGGAGAAGGAAGAAATACGCAGTATTTT. Encoded protein: CASSQAGEGRNTQYF.

This clonotype was seen more than once but under ten times. The rearrangement links TRBV7-2 to TRBJ1-2; a possible D gene is TRBD1 (5 bases). Germline CDR1 reads SGHTA; CDR2 reads FQGNSA. Between the trimmed V and J ends, which lost 4 bases and 7 bases, there was a span of 25 bases. The length of the CDR3 is 17 residues. The DNA of the CDR3 is TGTGCCAGCAGCTCCCGGGTAGGGGCGCGGGCCAAGGCTGGCTACACCTTC. Translated, it gives CASSSRVGARAKAGYTF.

The chain links TRBV9 to TRBJ2-1, with 12 bases that match TRBD2. Looked up from germline, CDR1 is SGDLS and CDR2 is YYNGEE. The CDR3 has 20 amino acids. Losses at the gene ends were 0 bases for V and 4 bases for J; bases not matched to a gene: 14. The CDR3 DNA reads TGTGCCAGCAGCGTAGCGATCCCCTCTAGCGGGAGGGCTGCTTACAATGAGCAGTTCTTC. Residues: CASSVAIPSSGRAAYNEQFF.

The chain couples TRBV20-1 to TRBJ1-6; TRBD1 is a possible D gene (6 bases). The CDR3 covers 13 residues. Trimming shortened V by 3 bases and J by 10 bases, and 13 bases separated the two germline ends. Germline V gene sequence: CDR1 DFQATT, CDR2 SNEGSKA (reference sequence). CDR3 nucleotides: TGCAGTGCTAGGGTGGGGGGCGAGTCACCCCTCCACTTT. Translating it yields CSARVGGESPLHF.

This clonotype has more than one count but fewer than ten. The junction differs from germline at one of its ends, possibly a read error. The V gene is TRBV7-7, the J gene TRBJ2-7; TRBD1 is a possible D gene (6 bases). The CDR3 runs 13 residues. The germline V gene has CDR1 SSHAT and CDR2 FNYEAQ (reference sequence). Here the CDR3 reads CASSLDRTNEQYF. DNA of the CDR3: TGTGCTAGCAGCCTCGACAGGACCAACGAGCAGTACTTC.

The chain links TRBV29-1 to TRBJ2-7, with 8 bases that match TRBD2. This CDR3 has 13 residues. The germline V gene encodes CDR1 SQVTM and CDR2 ANQGSEA. J lost 2 bases, V lost 7 bases, and 7 bases had no gene match. The DNA of the CDR3 is TGCAGCGCGAGGTACGGGAGGGCCTACGAGCAGTACTTC. This encodes CSARYGRAYEQYF.

The table lists this clonotype with a few counts. The rearrangement links TRBV7-3 to TRBJ2-3; 12 bases line up with TRBD2. Germline V gene data show CDR1 as SGHTA and CDR2 as FQGTGA. J was trimmed by 3 bases and V by 2 bases; bases with no gene match: 6. The CDR3 totals 17 residues. DNA of the CDR3: TGTGCCAGCAGCTTACCCCTGACTAGCGGGAGTACAGATACGCAGTATTTT. Translating gives CASSLPLTSGSTDTQYF.

This clonotype appeared a few times. The J gene is TRBJ1-2, the V gene TRBV3-1; tentative D call: TRBD1 (5 bases). Germline assignment: CDR1 LGHDT and CDR2 YNNKEL (reference sequence). V shed 0 bases and J shed 3 bases, with 8 bases lying between them. The CDR3 loop spans 14 amino acids. Here the CDR3 reads CASSQEGRDYGYTF. The CDR3 DNA reads TGTGCCAGCAGCCAAGAGGGCAGGGACTATGGCTACACCTTC. The full variable domain, with the rest looked up from reference TRBV3-1 and TRBJ1-2, is DTAVSQTPKYLVTQMGNDKSIKCEQNLGHDTMYWYKQDSKKFLKIMFSYNNKELIINETVPNRFSPKSPDKAHLNLHINSLELGDSAVYFCASSQEGRDYGYTFGSGTRLTVV.

V is TRBV18 and J is TRBJ2-6, with D maybe TRBD1 (5 bases). CDR1 is KGHSH, CDR2 LQKENI, per germline. The V and J ends lost 1 base and 0 bases respectively, with 10 bases between them. There are 17 residues in the CDR3. The CDR3 nucleotides are TGTGCCAGCTCACCACTATGGACATTCTCTGGGGCCAACGTCCTGACTTTC. As protein: CASSPLWTFSGANVLTF.

This sequence joins TRBV4-3 and TRBJ2-3; D remains unclear. Germline-derived CDR1 and CDR2 are LGHNA and YSLEER. The V gene lost 1 base and the J gene lost 3 bases, with 5 bases spanning the gap. CDR3 length: 13 residues. CDR3 residues: CASSQVETDTQYF. CDR3 sequence (DNA): TGCGCCAGCAGCCAAGTGGAAACAGATACGCAGTATTTT.

The CDR3 DNA reads TGTGCCAGCAGCTTGCCTGGGACCAGTGACACCGGGGAGCTGTTTTTT. Translation gives CASSLPGTSDTGELFF. The chain carries TRBV5-4 and TRBJ2-2, with D possibly called TRBD1 or TRBD2 (5 bases each). Per germline, CDR1 SGHNT and CDR2 YYREEE (reference sequence). Between the trimmed V and J ends, which lost 1 base and 3 bases, there was a span of 13 bases. This CDR3 contains 16 residues.

Ten or more counts support this clonotype. The V and J genes are TRBV20-1 and TRBJ1-2; D is unresolved. V dropped 3 bases and J dropped 2 bases, with 7 bases sitting between them. CDR3 length: 12 amino acids. The V gene's germline CDR1 is DFQATT and CDR2 SNEGSKA (reference sequence). CDR3 sequence reads: CSASPRNYGYTF. Written as DNA, the CDR3 is TGCAGTGCTAGTCCACGAAACTATGGCTACACCTTC.

At least ten counts were recorded for this clonotype. The rearrangement joins TRBV11-2 to TRBJ2-5, with 11 bases aligning to TRBD1. This CDR3 has 15 amino acids. After removal of 6 bases from V and 6 bases from J, the junction contained 9 bases not matched to a gene. The germline V gene has CDR1 SGHAT and CDR2 FQNNGV. In DNA form, the CDR3 reads TGTGCCAGCAGGGGCGGGACAGGGGGAACAAAGACCCAGTACTTC. Its protein is CASRGGTGGTKTQYF.

This clonotype was seen a handful of times. V is TRBV7-9 and J is TRBJ1-1, with a tentative D call TRBD1 (6 bases). Trimming removed 3 bases from V and 1 base from J, with 15 bases in between. CDR3 length: 16 residues. Germline V lookup: CDR1 SEHNR, CDR2 FQNEAQ (reference sequence). CDR3 protein: CASSLSGGWKNTEAFF. The CDR3, as DNA: TGTGCCAGCAGCTTGTCCGGGGGCTGGAAGAACACTGAAGCTTTCTTT.

This clonotype showed up just a few times. The V gene is TRBV11-2, the J gene TRBJ1-5; no reliable D call. From germline, CDR1 is SGHAT and CDR2 FQNNGV. Trimming removed 3 bases at V and 7 bases at J, with 10 bases between. CDR3 length equals 13 residues. CDR3 amino acids: CASSFGVGQPQHF. For the CDR3, the DNA is TGTGCCAGCAGCTTCGGGGTAGGGCAGCCCCAGCATTTT.